This is a list of T cell receptor beta chains from one sample in a study of identical twins. In TCRdb, the 5' RACE reads were re-called with MiXCR into one record per CDR3 protein. Of around 530,000 distinct CDR3 sequences in the sample, 15% are singletons; the top ten hold roughly 0.44%. These data are also associated with another study on yellow fever vaccine responses in identical twins.

Specimen: CD4+ T cells sorted from blood. These receptor sequences come from a woman aged 18 to 35 in good health. Each CDR3 is given with its conserved first and last residue. The D gene is left open where the match is weak. Clone size is stated in some rows and not others, as once, few, many or a class when expanded.

clone size: .; J gene: TRBJ2-3; D gene: TRBD2; V gene: TRBV6-1; CDR3 protein: CASSRRRGGEADTQYF; CDR3 DNA: TGTGCCAGCAGCCGGCGCCGGGGGGGCGAGGCAGATACGCAGTATTTT
clone size: many; J gene: TRBJ2-3; D gene: .; V gene: TRBV29-1; CDR3 protein: CSVAVERQPSTQYF; CDR3 DNA: TGCAGCGTTGCGGTGGAGCGGCAGCCTTCTACGCAGTATTTT
clone size: few; J gene: TRBJ2-1; D gene: .; V gene: TRBV15; CDR3 protein: CATSGRQINNEQFF; CDR3 DNA: TGTGCCACCAGCGGGAGACAGATAAACAATGAGCAGTTCTTC
clone size: .; J gene: TRBJ2-1; D gene: .; V gene: TRBV29-1; CDR3 protein: CSVEDGRSSYNEQFF; CDR3 DNA: TGCAGCGTTGAAGATGGTCGTAGCTCCTACAATGAGCAGTTCTTC
clone size: .; J gene: TRBJ2-3; D gene: TRBD2; V gene: TRBV4-1; CDR3 protein: CASSQDSGLAGDTQYF; CDR3 DNA: TGCGCCAGCAGCCAAGATTCGGGACTAGCGGGAGATACGCAGTATTTT
clone size: few; J gene: TRBJ1-4; D gene: .; V gene: TRBV10-3; CDR3 protein: CAISESIEKLFF; CDR3 DNA: TGTGCCATCAGTGAGTCGATTGAAAAACTGTTTTTT
clone size: .; J gene: TRBJ1-3; D gene: .; V gene: TRBV19; CDR3 protein: CASSILLSGNTIYF; CDR3 DNA: TGTGCCAGTAGTATCTTACTATCTGGAAACACCATATATTTT
clone size: .; J gene: TRBJ2-5; D gene: .; V gene: TRBV4-1; CDR3 protein: CASSQDLGLAQETQYF; CDR3 DNA: TGCGCCAGCAGCCAAGATCTTGGGCTAGCTCAAGAGACCCAGTACTTC
clone size: .; J gene: TRBJ2-1; D gene: .; V gene: TRBV11-2; CDR3 protein: CASSSAWDWTPGETFF; CDR3 DNA: TGTGCCAGCAGCAGTGCTTGGGACTGGACGCCAGGGGAGACGTTCTTC
clone size: few; J gene: TRBJ2-3; D gene: .; V gene: TRBV27; CDR3 protein: CASSLKGGADTQYF; CDR3 DNA: TGTGCCAGCAGTTTAAAAGGGGGTGCAGATACGCAGTATTTT
clone size: few; J gene: TRBJ2-2; D gene: TRBD2; V gene: TRBV28; CDR3 protein: CASRGSGGAVGELFF; CDR3 DNA: TGTGCCAGCAGAGGTAGCGGGGGGGCCGTCGGGGAGCTGTTTTTT
clone size: few; J gene: TRBJ1-5; D gene: .; V gene: TRBV6-1; CDR3 protein: CASSGSHGGNQPQHF; CDR3 DNA: TGTGCCAGCAGTGGGTCCCATGGTGGCAATCAGCCCCAGCATTTT
clone size: .; J gene: TRBJ2-2; D gene: TRBD2; V gene: TRBV15; CDR3 protein: CATSRATSANTGELFF; CDR3 DNA: TGTGCCACCAGCAGAGCGACTAGCGCTAACACCGGGGAGCTGTTTTTT
clone size: few; J gene: TRBJ2-2; D gene: .; V gene: TRBV2; CDR3 protein: CASSGDSHTGELFF; CDR3 DNA: TGTGCCAGCAGTGGAGACTCACACACCGGGGAGCTGTTTTTT
clone size: many; J gene: TRBJ2-3; D gene: TRBD2; V gene: TRBV6-2/TRBV6-3; CDR3 protein: CASLAVAGPDTQYF; CDR3 DNA: TGTGCCAGTTTAGCGGTAGCGGGCCCAGATACGCAGTATTTT
clone size: .; J gene: TRBJ2-3; D gene: TRBD2; V gene: TRBV11-2; CDR3 protein: CASSLSSGASTDTQYF; CDR3 DNA: TGTGCCAGCAGCTTATCTAGCGGGGCTAGCACAGATACGCAGTATTTT
clone size: few; J gene: TRBJ2-3; D gene: TRBD2; V gene: TRBV4-1; CDR3 protein: CASSHLDGLAGALRSTDTQYF; CDR3 DNA: TGCGCCAGCAGCCACCTAGACGGACTAGCGGGGGCCCTTAGGAGCACAGATACGCAGTATTTT